One sample yielded the 16 T cell receptor beta chains listed below, sequenced in a study of blood T cell repertoires in COVID-19. Generated by immunoSEQ multiplex PCR, the TCRdb table keeps only in-frame clones and is missing some. The sample records more than 200,000 clones, more than 70% being singletons. The specimen was peripheral blood. The receptor set was obtained from a man aged 35 to 55 with active or convalescent COVID-19.

The rearrangement uses TRBV5-1 and TRBJ1-1; a possible D gene is TRBD1 (5 bases). The CDR3 consists of 13 residues. V was pared by 4 bases and J by 1 base, with 8 bases between. Germline lookup yields CDR1 SGHRS and CDR2 YFSETQ. CDR3 region: CASSAGANTEAFF. The CDR3 DNA follows: TGCGCCAGCAGCGCTGGGGCGAACACTGAAGCTTTCTTT.

Regarding this clone: The identical CDR3 is also encoded by other nucleotide sequences in the sample. The chain joins TRBV19 to TRBJ1-5, with 9 bases aligning to TRBD1. Germline lookup yields CDR1 LNHDA and CDR2 SQIVND (reference sequence). V was pared by 4 bases and J by 6 bases, with 4 bases of the junction left unmatched. The CDR3 extends over 14 amino acids. The CDR3 loop reads CASSTTGGGQPQHF. The CDR3 DNA reads TGTGCCAGTAGTACAACAGGGGGCGGTCAGCCCCAGCATTTT.

This clone occurred once. The chain links TRBV4-3 to TRBJ1-6, with no clear D. Trimming removed 1 base from V and 6 bases from J, with 10 bases in between. This CDR3 region has 15 residues. CDR1 and CDR2 from the germline V gene are LGHNA and YSLEER. The CDR3 region is CASSQGLGSNSPLHF. DNA for the CDR3: TGCGCCAGCAGCCAAGGATTGGGGAGTAATTCACCCCTCCACTTT.

The V and J genes are TRBV2 and TRBJ2-2, with 9 bases that match TRBD1. Per the germline V gene, CDR1 is SNHLY and CDR2 is FYNNEI. J was trimmed by 7 bases and V by 7 bases; bases with no gene match: 7. CDR3 length: 14 residues. The CDR3 here is CASNPQGADGELFF. Here the CDR3 DNA reads TGTGCCAGCAACCCACAGGGGGCGGACGGGGAGCTGTTTTTT.

As DNA, the CDR3 is TGTGCCAGCAGTTTACTTAGCGGGCCTACCGGGGAGCTGTTTTTT. This encodes CASSLLSGPTGELFF. The chain couples TRBV6-5 to TRBJ2-2, with 7 bases fitting TRBD2. The J segment lost 5 bases and the V segment lost 4 bases, leaving 7 bases of the junction unmatched. The CDR3 totals 15 residues. Germline V gives CDR1 MNHEY, CDR2 SVGAGI.

The V call is TRBV7-8, the J call TRBJ1-2; D is perhaps TRBD1 (5 bases). Germline V lookup: CDR1 SGHVS, CDR2 FQNEAQ. The CDR3 sequence is 14 residues long. Deletions cut 5 bases from V and 1 base from J, with 11 bases between. CDR3 loop: CASSPTQDNYGYTF. In nucleotides, the CDR3 is TGTGCCAGCAGCCCTACACAGGATAACTATGGCTACACCTTC.

The table lists this clone with a few counts. J is TRBJ2-2 and V is TRBV19, with TRBD2 as a possible D gene (7 bases). The V gene lost 11 bases and the J gene lost 0 bases, with 16 bases spanning the gap. The CDR3 sequence is 15 residues long. Germline CDR1 is LNHDA and CDR2 is SQIVND (reference sequence). CDR3 bases: TGTGCCCCAAGTGGGGGGGCCCCGAACACCGGGGAGCTGTTTTTT. This encodes CAPSGGAPNTGELFF. The full variable domain, completed using reference TRBV19 and TRBJ2-2, is DGGITQSPKYLFRKEGQNVTLSCEQNLNHDAMYWYRQDPGQGLRLIYYSQIVNDFQKGDIAEGYSVSREKKESFPLTVTSAQKNPTAFYLCAPSGGAPNTGELFFGEGSRLTVL.

The genes are TRBV7-9 and TRBJ1-1; D possibly corresponds to TRBD1 (6 bases). This CDR3 spans 14 amino acids. V lost 5 bases and J lost 4, with 14 bases in between. Looked up from germline, CDR1 is SEHNR and CDR2 is FQNEAQ (reference sequence). The CDR3 DNA sequence: TGTGCCAGCAGCCTACAGGGTGGTAGCACTGAAGCTTTCTTT. It yields the protein CASSLQGGSTEAFF.

This chain links TRBV19 with TRBJ1-1, with D possibly being TRBD1 (5 bases). This CDR3 is built from 13 residues. V was clipped by 9 bases and J by 1 base, with 12 bases between them. Germline V gene sequence: CDR1 LNHDA, CDR2 SQIVND (reference sequence). The CDR3 here is CASTDNPNTEAFF. As DNA, the CDR3 is TGTGCCAGCACGGACAACCCGAACACTGAAGCTTTCTTT.

J is TRBJ1-2 and V is TRBV6-5, with TRBD1 matching 9 bases. V was clipped by 6 bases and J by 7 bases; unmatched bases: 6. Germline CDR1 MNHEY, CDR2 SVGAGI. The CDR3 has 13 amino acids. The CDR3 is CASRLQGAPGYTF. The CDR3 DNA reads as TGTGCCAGCAGATTACAGGGGGCGCCTGGCTACACCTTC.

The chain recombines TRBV27 with TRBJ1-4, with D maybe TRBD1 (5 bases). Germline-derived CDR1 and CDR2 are MNHEY and SMNVEV (reference sequence). The CDR3 consists of 16 residues. The V and J ends lost 3 bases and 3 bases respectively, with 14 bases between them. As DNA, the CDR3 is TGTGCCAGCAGTTTTGGAAAGGGGAGGGCTAATGAAAAACTGTTTTTT. Protein product: CASSFGKGRANEKLFF.

This chain joins TRBV13 and TRBJ2-1, with D possibly matching TRBD2 (6 bases). The V end was cut by 5 bases, the J end by 2 bases, with 16 bases between. Germline CDR1 is PRHDT and CDR2 is FYEKMQ (reference sequence). The CDR3 contains 16 residues. CDR3 bases: TGTGCCAGCAGCGCGAAACTAGCTGCAACCTACAATGAGCAGTTCTTC. Its protein product is CASSAKLAATYNEQFF.

J is TRBJ2-5 and V is TRBV3-1 (or the pseudogene TRBV3-2); 7 bases map to TRBD1. The germline V gene has CDR1 LGHDT and CDR2 YNNKEL (reference sequence). This CDR3 has 14 amino acids. J was trimmed by 7 bases and V by 1 base; bases with no gene match: 6. The CDR3 sequence is CASSQGTGVWTQYF. DNA of the CDR3: TGTGCCAGCAGCCAAGGAACAGGGGTATGGACCCAGTACTTC.

The V call is TRBV24-1, the J call TRBJ2-1; TRBD2 is a possible D gene (6 bases). The ends were cut back, 2 bases at V and 6 bases at J, with 13 bases in the middle. The germline CDR1 and CDR2 sequences are KGHDR and SFDVKD. This CDR3 comprises 15 residues. CDR3: CATSDWRDGLNEQFF. The DNA of the CDR3 is TGTGCCACCAGTGATTGGCGGGATGGTCTCAATGAGCAGTTCTTC.

V and J are TRBV2 and TRBJ1-6; D gene ambiguous. The V end lost 6 bases, the J end lost 10 bases, and 10 bases lay between the germline ends. Germline CDR1 is SNHLY and CDR2 is FYNNEI. CDR3 length: 12 residues. In DNA form, the CDR3 reads TGTGCCAGCAGGAGGCTAGGATCACCCCTCCACTTT. Its translation is CASRRLGSPLHF. The entire variable domain, with the rest obtained from reference TRBV2 and TRBJ1-6, is as follows: EPEVTQTPSHQVTQMGQEVILRCVPISNHLYFYWYRQILGQKVEFLVSFYNNEISEKSEIFDDQFSVERPDGSNFTLKIRSTKLEDSAMYFCASRRLGSPLHFGNGTRLTVT.

This clone has only one observation. The genes are TRBV18 and TRBJ2-5, with a weak D call TRBD2 (6 bases). Trimming left V 5 bases short and J 4 bases short, with 11 bases between. The CDR3 has 13 amino acids. The germline V gene encodes CDR1 KGHSH and CDR2 LQKENI. CDR3 DNA sequence: TGTGCCAGCTCATATGGGGGAGGAGAGACCCAGTACTTC. This translates into CASSYGGGETQYF.